This TCR beta chain was sequenced in a study of shared clonotypes between healthy human individuals. Produced via immunoSEQ multiplex PCR; TCRdb's table is partial and in-frame only. The sample holds approximately 320,000 clones, around 90% seen once. To note about this clone: This specimen includes other DNA sequences encoding the same CDR3.

Trimming took 2 bases from V and 0 from J, leaving 11 bases between them. The germline gives CDR1 MNHEY, CDR2 SMNVEV (reference sequence). The CDR3 consists of 15 residues. The chain recombines TRBV27 with TRBJ2-7; D gene uncertain. What was sequenced was memory CD8+ T cells sorted from blood. Indicated subset: CD45RO+ cells pooled with CCR7-negative TemRA cells. This sequence originates from a young man in good health. The CDR3 nucleotides read TGTGCCAGCAGTTTAGGCGGATCGAGCTCCTACGAGCAGTACTTC. It yields the protein CASSLGGSSSYEQYF.